This T cell receptor beta chain stems from a study of shared clonotypes between healthy human individuals. Trimming shortened V by 0 bases and J by 6 bases, and 8 bases separated the two germline ends. Germline V lookup: CDR1 SGHNT, CDR2 YYREEE (reference sequence). The CDR3 extends over 13 amino acids. Clones were sequenced by immunoSEQ multiplex PCR, and TCRdb holds only the in-frame ones, with some missing. The sample yields about 1 million clones, about 75% seen once. The receptor was derived from a man aged 18 to 35 in good health. Specimen: memory CD4+ T cells sorted from blood. Regarding subset: CD45RA-negative fraction. The chain links TRBV5-4 to TRBJ2-3; D remains ambiguous. CDR3 bases: TGTGCCAGCAGCTTGGTCGCATCCGATACGCAGTATTTT. As protein: CASSLVASDTQYF. Looking up the rest from reference TRBV5-4 and TRBJ2-3 gives the full variable domain: ETGVTQSPTHLIKTRGQQVTLRCSSQSGHNTVSWYQQALGQGPQFIFQYYREEENGRGNFPPRFSGLQFPNYSSELNVNALELDDSALYLCASSLVASDTQYFGPGTRLTVL.